The source of this T cell receptor beta chain is a study of T cells after yellow fever vaccination. This clonotype was counted only a few times. A single record per CDR3 protein comes from TCRdb applying MiXCR to the 5' RACE reads. Found here are 400,000 or so distinct CDR3 sequences, roughly a sixth of them singletons; the top ten hold 18%. Germline V gene data show CDR1 as SQVTM and CDR2 as ANQGSEA. The CDR3 consists of 14 residues. The ends lost 7 bases at V and 6 bases at J; junction bases unmatched: 6. Sequences were derived from PBMCs, sampled before the yellow fever booster vaccination. The source is a young man who received the YFV17D yellow fever vaccine. V is TRBV29-1 and J is TRBJ2-3; TRBD2 aligns across 14 bases. In nucleotides, the CDR3 is TGCAGCGACCGACTAGCGGGGGGGCCTGATACGCAGTATTTT. Its translation: CSDRLAGGPDTQYF.